This entry lists 18 T cell receptor beta chains sequenced from one sample in a study of cytomegalovirus exposure and HLA in healthy donors. The PCR made use of 60 Vbeta and 13 Jbeta primers. Sequencing was performed with immunoSEQ multiplex PCR; in TCRdb, only in-frame clones are kept and a portion is missing. The sample lists 45,000 to 65,000 clones; about 82% were seen once. Sequencing was carried out using PBMCs. These receptors originate from a man younger than 40 in good health and CMV-seronegative.

The J gene is TRBJ2-7, the V gene TRBV4-3; 10 bases are shared with TRBD1. This CDR3 comprises 15 residues. J lost 4 bases, V lost 5 bases, and 8 bases had no gene match. Germline CDR1 LGHNA, CDR2 YSLEER. The CDR3 is CASSFSGTGEYEQYF. The CDR3, as DNA: TGCGCCAGCAGCTTCTCCGGGACAGGGGAGTACGAGCAGTACTTC.

Here the CDR3 reads CSAIYNEQFF. For the CDR3, the DNA is TGCAGTGCTATATACAATGAGCAGTTCTTC. V and J are TRBV20-1 and TRBJ2-1; D remains ambiguous. Germline assignment: CDR1 DFQATT and CDR2 SNEGSKA (reference sequence). The V gene lost 4 bases and the J gene lost 4 bases, with 2 bases spanning the gap. CDR3 length: 10 residues.

J is TRBJ1-1 and V is TRBV5-1; D remains unclear. Germline CDR1 is SGHRS and CDR2 is YFSETQ. V was cut by 0 bases and J by 1 base, with 7 bases left in between. This CDR3 is built from 14 residues. CDR3 in amino acids: CASSLDTSNTEAFF. CDR3 sequence (DNA): TGCGCCAGCAGCTTGGACACATCGAACACTGAAGCTTTCTTT.

V is TRBV6-5 and J is TRBJ2-7; TRBD1 agrees at 7 bases. V was pared by 6 bases and J by 0 bases, with 8 bases of the junction left unmatched. In germline, CDR1 is MNHEY, CDR2 SVGAGI. The CDR3 covers 15 residues. The CDR3 DNA follows: TGTGCCAGCAGAACGGGACAGTGGATCTCCTACGAGCAGTACTTC. Translated, it gives CASRTGQWISYEQYF.

This chain uses TRBV4-1 with TRBJ1-3; 7 bases agree with TRBD1. CDR3 length: 17 residues. V gave up 1 base and J gave up 0 bases; unmatched junction bases: 6. Germline values: CDR1 MGHRA, CDR2 YSYEKL. The chain's CDR3 is CASSQGGQRISGNTIYF. CDR3 DNA sequence: TGCGCCAGCAGCCAAGGGGGACAGAGAATCTCTGGAAACACCATATATTTT.

In DNA form, the CDR3 reads TGTGCCAGCAGCTTAGGGGAGGGCAGGGGGCTTATGGGTGAGCAGTTCTTC. Its translation is CASSLGEGRGLMGEQFF. V usage is TRBV11-3 and J usage is TRBJ2-1; possibly TRBD1 for D (8 bases). Trimming took off 1 base at V and 9 bases at J, with 22 bases between the two ends. Germline values: CDR1 SGHNT, CDR2 YENEEA. This CDR3 comprises 17 residues.

The table lists this clone with a count of one. This chain links TRBV18 with TRBJ1-1; D is possibly TRBD1 (6 bases). Germline V gives CDR1 KGHSH, CDR2 LQKENI. CDR3 size: 15 residues. V was shortened by 0 bases and J by 1 base, with 9 bases between the two germline ends. CDR3 coding DNA: TGTGCCAGCTCACCACCACAGGGAAGGAACACTGAAGCTTTCTTT. It codes for CASSPPQGRNTEAFF.

The chain employs TRBV4-2 and TRBJ2-3; TRBD2 aligns across 9 bases. This CDR3 has 18 residues. Germline CDR1 reads LGHNA; CDR2 reads YNFKEQ. V lost 1 base, J lost 2 bases, and 10 bases stayed unmatched. The CDR3 loop is CASSQGSGGLLFTDTQYF. The CDR3, as DNA: TGTGCCAGCAGCCAAGGTAGCGGGGGACTCCTATTCACAGATACGCAGTATTTT.

This clone occurred a few times. The rearrangement joins TRBV6-1 to TRBJ1-5; 7 positions match TRBD1. The CDR3 has 16 amino acids. CDR1 and CDR2 from the germline V gene are MNHNS and SASEGT. The ends lost 3 bases at V and 3 bases at J; junction bases unmatched: 8. This CDR3 is CASSDQPGQPNQPQHF. CDR3 DNA sequence: TGTGCCAGCAGTGATCAGCCGGGACAGCCCAATCAGCCCCAGCATTTT.

The chain carries TRBV9 and TRBJ2-1; D remains unclear. The CDR3 loop spans 15 amino acids. Trimming took off 6 bases at V and 5 bases at J, with 18 bases between the two ends. Germline lookup yields CDR1 SGDLS and CDR2 YYNGEE. The CDR3 reads CASTKVGSYDNEQFF. The DNA for the CDR3 is TGTGCCAGCACAAAGGTGGGCAGTTACGACAATGAGCAGTTCTTC.

The V and J genes are TRBV5-1 and TRBJ2-6, with TRBD1 matching over 12 bases. CDR3 length: 19 amino acids. The junction had 7 bases not matched to a gene; V was cut back by 0 bases and J by 3 bases. CDR1 is SGHRS, CDR2 YFSETQ, per germline. The CDR3 spells CASSLVGTGGAYGANVLTF. Here the CDR3 DNA reads TGCGCCAGCAGCTTGGTCGGGACAGGGGGCGCGTATGGGGCCAACGTCCTGACTTTC.

The CDR3 DNA sequence: TGTGCCAGCAGTTCCCGGGACAGGGTTTACGAGCAGTACTTC. Translated: CASSSRDRVYEQYF. The J gene is TRBJ2-7, the V gene TRBV6-5; 9 positions match TRBD1. CDR3 length: 14 residues. V lost 4 bases to trimming and J lost 4 bases; unmatched junction nucleotides: 5. Germline lookup yields CDR1 MNHEY and CDR2 SVGAGI.

The J gene is TRBJ1-1, the V gene TRBV18; 12 nucleotides line up with TRBD1. Trimming at V came to 5 bases and at J to 0 bases, leaving 7 bases not matched to a gene. Germline V lookup: CDR1 KGHSH, CDR2 LQKENI. CDR3 length: 17 residues. The CDR3 DNA sequence: TGTGCCAGCTCAACCCTCGGGACAGGGGGCTTGAACACTGAAGCTTTCTTT. Its translation: CASSTLGTGGLNTEAFF.

The chain joins TRBV7-2 to TRBJ1-1; perhaps TRBD1 as D (5 bases). Germline CDR1 and CDR2: SGHTA and FQGNSA. The V end lost 6 bases, the J end lost 1 base, and 12 bases lay between the germline ends. The CDR3 has 14 residues. CDR3 residues: CASSKLQANTEAFF. CDR3 nucleotide sequence: TGTGCCAGCAGTAAATTACAGGCGAACACTGAAGCTTTCTTT.

V gene TRBV9 combines with J gene TRBJ1-3, with TRBD1 matching over 8 bases. The CDR3 runs 15 residues. J gave up 3 bases and V 2 bases, and 4 bases lay outside the gene matches. CDR1 and CDR2 (germline): SGDLS, YYNGEE. CDR3 amino acids: CASSVQGAYGNTIYF. In DNA, the CDR3 is TGTGCCAGCAGCGTGCAGGGGGCTTATGGAAACACCATATATTTT.

This rearrangement joins TRBV2 to TRBJ1-4; 8 bases match TRBD1. The CDR3 spans 12 residues. Trimming took 7 bases from V and 8 from J; bases not matched to a gene: 3. Germline CDR1 is SNHLY and CDR2 is FYNNEI. The CDR3 region is CASTRGLEKLFF. In nucleotides, the CDR3 is TGTGCCAGCACCAGGGGGCTCGAAAAACTGTTTTTT.

The chain combines TRBV18 with TRBJ2-7, with D possibly matching TRBD2 (6 bases). Trimming pared 2 bases from V and 2 bases from J, leaving 16 bases between. Germline-derived CDR1 and CDR2 are KGHSH and LQKENI. The CDR3 extends over 16 amino acids. Here the CDR3 DNA reads TGTGCCAGCTCACCATACATTAGCGGAGGAGCCTACGAGCAGTACTTC. It specifies CASSPYISGGAYEQYF. The full variable domain, with the rest looked up from reference TRBV18 and TRBJ2-7, is NAGVMQNPRHLVRRRGQEARLRCSPMKGHSHVYWYRQLPEEGLKFMVYLQKENIIDESGMPKERFSAEFPKEGPSILRIQQVVRGDSAAYFCASSPYISGGAYEQYFGPGTRLTVT.

The table lists this clone with a count of one. The V and J genes are TRBV12-2 and TRBJ2-5; TRBD1 is taken as the D call from the table, unchecked against the DNA. TRBV12-2 is recorded as a pseudogene. The CDR3 consists of 17 residues. The CDR3 is CASRLGQGAFATETQYF. CDR3 bases: TGTGCAAGTCGCCTCGGACAGGGGGCTTTCGCTACGGAGACCCAGTACTTC.